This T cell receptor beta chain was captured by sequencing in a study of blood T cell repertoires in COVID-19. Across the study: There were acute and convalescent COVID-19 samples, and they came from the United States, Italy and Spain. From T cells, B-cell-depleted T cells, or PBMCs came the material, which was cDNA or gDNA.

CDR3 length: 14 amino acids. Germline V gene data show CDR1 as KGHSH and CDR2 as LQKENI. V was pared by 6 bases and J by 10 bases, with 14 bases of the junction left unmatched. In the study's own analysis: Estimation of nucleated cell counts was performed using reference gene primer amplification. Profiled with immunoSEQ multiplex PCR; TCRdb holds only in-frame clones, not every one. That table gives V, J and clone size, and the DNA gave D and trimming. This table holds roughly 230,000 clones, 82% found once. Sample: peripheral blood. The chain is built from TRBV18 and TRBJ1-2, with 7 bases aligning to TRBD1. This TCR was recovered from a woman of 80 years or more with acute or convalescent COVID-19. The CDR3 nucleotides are TGTGCCAGCTCTCTTGAGACAGGGCCTCTAACCTACACCTTC. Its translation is CASSLETGPLTYTF.